These T cell receptor beta chains were read from a single sample in a study of blood T cell repertoires in COVID-19. Measured with immunoSEQ multiplex PCR; TCRdb has only the in-frame clones, and not every one. The sample lists about 310,000 clones, 90% occurring once. The specimen was peripheral blood. The receptors were gathered from a woman in her 40s with COVID-19, enrolled during active disease. Each CDR3 is given with its conserved first and last residue. D genes are given only for firm matches. A clone size is listed for some rows: how often the clone was seen (once, few, many), or a class if it is expanded.

DNA | CDR3 | V | D | size | J
TGCGCCAGCAGCCCGGGACAGGGGGTTGGCTCTGGGGCCAACGTCCTGACTTTC | CASSPGQGVGSGANVLTF | TRBV5-1 | TRBD1 | NA | TRBJ2-6
TGTGCCATCTGGGAGCCTTCGGGGTCGGCCGACTATGGCTACACCTTC | CAIWEPSGSADYGYTF | TRBV10-3 | NA | few | TRBJ1-2
TGTGCCACCCTTACCGGGGGGATCAATGAGCAGTTCTTC | CATLTGGINEQFF | TRBV5-6 | TRBD2 | NA | TRBJ2-1
TGCGCCAGCGGGTCCAGTACACTCGACACCCTTACCTACAATGAGCAGTTCTTC | CASGSSTLDTLTYNEQFF | TRBV5-1 | NA | NA | TRBJ2-1
TGTGCCAGCAGTTCGCAGAAGGGGAATAATGAAAAACTGTTTTTT | CASSSQKGNNEKLFF | TRBV28 | NA | NA | TRBJ1-4
TGTGCCAGCAGCAACCTACGGGACAGGGGGCTCTATGGCTACACCTTC | CASSNLRDRGLYGYTF | TRBV27 | TRBD1 | NA | TRBJ1-2
TGTGCCAGCAGTTTATTAGGCACTAGCGGGAAATACGAGCAGTACTTC | CASSLLGTSGKYEQYF | TRBV28 | TRBD2 | NA | TRBJ2-7
TGTGCCAGCAGCCCTATGAGCTCCTACAATGAGCAGTTCTTC | CASSPMSSYNEQFF | TRBV7-9 | NA | NA | TRBJ2-1
TGCAGCGTAGAATCCCTAGCGAAGAACACCGGGGAGCTGTTTTTT | CSVESLAKNTGELFF | TRBV29-1 | NA | NA | TRBJ2-2
TGTGCCAGCAGCTTAGCAGCATACCAAGAGACCCAGTACTTC | CASSLAAYQETQYF | TRBV7-9 | NA | NA | TRBJ2-5
TGTGCCAGCAGCCCTAGGACCTCGGGAGGACGAGAGACCCAGTACTTC | CASSPRTSGGRETQYF | TRBV7-8 | TRBD2 | NA | TRBJ2-5
TGTGCCACCAGGAATCCTAGCGGGGGGGCTGGGGAGACCCAGTACTTC | CATRNPSGGAGETQYF | TRBV15 | TRBD2 | NA | TRBJ2-5
TGCGCCAGCAGCCAAACACGGAGCTCCTACGAGCAGTACTTC | CASSQTRSSYEQYF | TRBV4-3 | NA | few | TRBJ2-7
TGTGCTAGTGGGGGAGCCTACGAGCAGTACTTC | CASGGAYEQYF | TRBV12-5 | NA | NA | TRBJ2-7
TGTGCCAGCAGCTCCGGGAGACAGCTCGGGCCTACCCAAGAGACCCAGTACTTC | CASSSGRQLGPTQETQYF | TRBV7-2 | NA | NA | TRBJ2-5
TGTGCCAGCAGCTTGCCGGGACAGCGACAGATTAACTATGGCTACACCTTC | CASSLPGQRQINYGYTF | TRBV7-2 | TRBD1 | NA | TRBJ1-2
TGCAGCGTTAGTGGAGGAGTCTCTGGAAACACCATATATTTT | CSVSGGVSGNTIYF | TRBV29-1 | NA | few | TRBJ1-3
TGTGCCAGCTCACAGGGACAGGAAGAGACCCAGTACTTC | CASSQGQEETQYF | TRBV18 | TRBD1 | NA | TRBJ2-5
TGCGCCAGCAGCTTGCTCGAGACGAACACCGGGGAGCTGTTTTTT | CASSLLETNTGELFF | TRBV5-1 | NA | NA | TRBJ2-2
TGTGCCAGCTCACCACGGGACAGCACCGGGGAGCTGTTTTTT | CASSPRDSTGELFF | TRBV18 | TRBD1 | NA | TRBJ2-2
TGTGCCAGTAGTACCCCGCGACAGGGGCTACTACAAGAGACCCAGTACTTC | CASSTPRQGLLQETQYF | TRBV19 | TRBD1 | NA | TRBJ2-5
TGTGCCAGTAGAAACCTAGCGGGCTTGAACACCGGGGAGCTGTTTTTT | CASRNLAGLNTGELFF | TRBV19 | TRBD2 | NA | TRBJ2-2
TGTGCCAGCAGTTACTCTGGGACAGGGGGTGGCTACACCTTC | CASSYSGTGGGYTF | TRBV6-6 | TRBD1 | NA | TRBJ1-2
TGTGCCAGCAGCTGGGACAGGGCTGGAAACACCATATATTTT | CASSWDRAGNTIYF | TRBV5-6 | TRBD1 | NA | TRBJ1-3
TGTGCCAGCAGCTTGACAGGTGGACATGGCTACACCTTC | CASSLTGGHGYTF | TRBV5-5 | NA | few | TRBJ1-2
TGTGCCAGCAGTCCGACAGGCCCCTTTAGGGCCCTCCACTTT | CASSPTGPFRALHF | TRBV6-2/TRBV6-3 | NA | few | TRBJ1-6
TGTGCCAGCAGTGTAGGGACACACTACAATGAAAAACTGTTTTTT | CASSVGTHYNEKLFF | TRBV25-1 | NA | NA | TRBJ1-4
TGTGCCAGCAGCTTAAACGACGGAGCCAACTATGGCTACACCTTC | CASSLNDGANYGYTF | TRBV7-3 | NA | NA | TRBJ1-2
TGTGCCAGCAGCGTGCGGGGGGAGGAGCTGTTTTTT | CASSVRGEELFF | TRBV7-9 | TRBD2 | NA | TRBJ2-2